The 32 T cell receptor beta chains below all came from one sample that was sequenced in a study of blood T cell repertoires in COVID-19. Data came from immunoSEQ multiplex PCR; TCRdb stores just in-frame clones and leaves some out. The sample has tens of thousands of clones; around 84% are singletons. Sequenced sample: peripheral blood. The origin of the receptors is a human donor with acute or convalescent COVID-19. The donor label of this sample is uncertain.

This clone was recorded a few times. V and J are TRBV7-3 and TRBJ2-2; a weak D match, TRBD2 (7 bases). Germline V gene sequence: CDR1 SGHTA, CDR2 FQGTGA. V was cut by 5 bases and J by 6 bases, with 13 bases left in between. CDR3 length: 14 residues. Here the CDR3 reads CASSDGGQAGELFF. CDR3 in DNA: TGTGCCAGCAGCGACGGGGGGCAGGCCGGGGAGCTGTTTTTT.

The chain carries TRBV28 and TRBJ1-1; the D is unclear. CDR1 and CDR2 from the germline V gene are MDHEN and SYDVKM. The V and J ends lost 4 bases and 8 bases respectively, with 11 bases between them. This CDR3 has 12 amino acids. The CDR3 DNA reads TGTGCCAGCAGTTCCGGTGGGGAGGAAGCTTTCTTT. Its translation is CASSSGGEEAFF.

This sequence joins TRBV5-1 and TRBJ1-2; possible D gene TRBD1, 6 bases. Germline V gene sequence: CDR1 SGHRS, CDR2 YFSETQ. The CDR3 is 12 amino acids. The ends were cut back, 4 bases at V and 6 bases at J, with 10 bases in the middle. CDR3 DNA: TGCGCCAGCAGCCCTGAGGGGGATGGCTACACCTTC. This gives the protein CASSPEGDGYTF.

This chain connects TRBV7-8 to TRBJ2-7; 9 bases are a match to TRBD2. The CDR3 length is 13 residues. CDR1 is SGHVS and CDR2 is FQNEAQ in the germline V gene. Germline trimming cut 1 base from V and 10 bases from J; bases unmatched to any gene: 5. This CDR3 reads CASSLGASGTQYF. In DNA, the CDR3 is TGTGCCAGCAGCTTAGGGGCTAGCGGGACACAGTACTTC.

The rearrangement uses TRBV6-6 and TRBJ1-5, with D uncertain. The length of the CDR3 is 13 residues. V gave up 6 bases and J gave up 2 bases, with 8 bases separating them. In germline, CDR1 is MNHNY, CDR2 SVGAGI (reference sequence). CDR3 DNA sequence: TGTGCCAGCAGCCCCAGCGGCAATCAGCCCCAGCATTTT. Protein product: CASSPSGNQPQHF.

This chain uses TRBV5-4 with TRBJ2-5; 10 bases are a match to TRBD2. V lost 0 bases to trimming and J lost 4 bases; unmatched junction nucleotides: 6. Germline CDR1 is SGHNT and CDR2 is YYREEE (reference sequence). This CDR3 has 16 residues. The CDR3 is CASSLVLAGRTETQYF. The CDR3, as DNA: TGTGCCAGCAGCTTGGTACTAGCGGGGAGAACAGAGACCCAGTACTTC. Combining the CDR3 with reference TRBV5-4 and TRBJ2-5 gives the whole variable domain ETGVTQSPTHLIKTRGQQVTLRCSSQSGHNTVSWYQQALGQGPQFIFQYYREEENGRGNFPPRFSGLQFPNYSSELNVNALELDDSALYLCASSLVLAGRTETQYFGPGTRLLVL.

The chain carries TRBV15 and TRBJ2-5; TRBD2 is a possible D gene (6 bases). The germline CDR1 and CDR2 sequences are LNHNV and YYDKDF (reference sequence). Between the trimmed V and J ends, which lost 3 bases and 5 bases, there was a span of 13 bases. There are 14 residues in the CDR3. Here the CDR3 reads CATSRRGGGETQYF. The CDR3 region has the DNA TGTGCCACCAGCAGGCGGGGTGGCGGGGAGACCCAGTACTTC.

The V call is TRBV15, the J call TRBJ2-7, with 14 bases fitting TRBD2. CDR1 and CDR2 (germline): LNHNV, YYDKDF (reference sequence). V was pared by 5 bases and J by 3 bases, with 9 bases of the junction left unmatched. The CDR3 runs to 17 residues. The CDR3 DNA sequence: TGTGCCACCAGCCCCCGGGTGGGACTAGCGGGAGACTACGAGCAGTACTTC. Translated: CATSPRVGLAGDYEQYF.

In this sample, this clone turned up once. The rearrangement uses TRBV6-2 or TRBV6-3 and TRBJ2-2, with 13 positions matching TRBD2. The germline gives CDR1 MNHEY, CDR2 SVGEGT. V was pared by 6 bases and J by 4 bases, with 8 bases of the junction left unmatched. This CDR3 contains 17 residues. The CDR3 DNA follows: TGTGCCAGCAGCCCCCCGACTAGCGGGGGGCCCACCGGGGAGCTGTTTTTT. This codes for CASSPPTSGGPTGELFF.

For the CDR3, the DNA is TGTGCCAGCAGCTTAGCTGTCAGGGGGCAGAATTCACCCCTCCACTTT. Translating it yields CASSLAVRGQNSPLHF. This chain uses TRBV7-2 with TRBJ1-6; 8 bases fit TRBD1. CDR3 length: 16 amino acids. Germline V gives CDR1 SGHTA, CDR2 FQGNSA. The V gene end was trimmed by 0 bases and the J gene end by 7 bases; junction bases not matched to a gene: 5.

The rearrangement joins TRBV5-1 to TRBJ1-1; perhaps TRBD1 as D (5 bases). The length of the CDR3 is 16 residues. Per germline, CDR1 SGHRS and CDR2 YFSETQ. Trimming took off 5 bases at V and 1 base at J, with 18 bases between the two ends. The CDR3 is CASRRDGGSSNTEAFF. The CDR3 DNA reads TGCGCCAGCAGACGGGACGGGGGGAGCTCGAACACTGAAGCTTTCTTT.

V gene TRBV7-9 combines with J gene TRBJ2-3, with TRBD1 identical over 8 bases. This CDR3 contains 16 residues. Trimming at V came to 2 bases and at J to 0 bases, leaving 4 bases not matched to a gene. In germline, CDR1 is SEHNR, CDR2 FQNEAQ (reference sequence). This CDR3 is CASSLSWTGSTDTQYF. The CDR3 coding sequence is TGTGCCAGCAGCTTATCCTGGACAGGGAGCACAGATACGCAGTATTTT.

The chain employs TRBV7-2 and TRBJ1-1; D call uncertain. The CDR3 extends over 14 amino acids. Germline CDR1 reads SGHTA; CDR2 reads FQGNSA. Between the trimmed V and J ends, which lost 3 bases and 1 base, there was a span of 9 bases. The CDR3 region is CASSFGRANTEAFF. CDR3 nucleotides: TGTGCCAGCAGCTTTGGGCGAGCGAACACTGAAGCTTTCTTT.

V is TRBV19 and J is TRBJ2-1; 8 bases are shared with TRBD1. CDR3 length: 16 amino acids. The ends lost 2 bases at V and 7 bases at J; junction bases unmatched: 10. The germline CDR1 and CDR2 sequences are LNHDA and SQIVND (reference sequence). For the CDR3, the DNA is TGTGCCAGTAGTATAACAGGGGGATTGGGGTTTAATGAGCAGTTCTTC. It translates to CASSITGGLGFNEQFF.

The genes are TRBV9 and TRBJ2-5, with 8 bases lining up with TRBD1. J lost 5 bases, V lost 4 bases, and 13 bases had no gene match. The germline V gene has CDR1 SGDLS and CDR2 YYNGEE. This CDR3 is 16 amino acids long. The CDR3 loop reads CASSFGQGAGMETQYF. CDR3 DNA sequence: TGTGCCAGCAGCTTTGGCCAGGGGGCGGGTATGGAGACCCAGTACTTC.

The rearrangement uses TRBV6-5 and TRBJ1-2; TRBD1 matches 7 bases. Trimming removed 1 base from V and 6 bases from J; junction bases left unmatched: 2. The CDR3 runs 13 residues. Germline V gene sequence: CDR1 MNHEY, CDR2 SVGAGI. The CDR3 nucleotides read TGTGCCAGCAGTTACTACAGGGGTGATGGCTACACCTTC. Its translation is CASSYYRGDGYTF.

CDR3 sequence (DNA): TGCGCCAGCAGCTTATTCCCAGCGGGGGCCGAGGAGACCCAGTACTTC. The encoded protein is CASSLFPAGAEETQYF. The chain couples TRBV5-1 to TRBJ2-5, with 8 bases lining up with TRBD2. This CDR3 is 16 amino acids long. CDR1 is SGHRS, CDR2 YFSETQ, per germline. After removal of 2 bases from V and 5 bases from J, the junction contained 11 bases not matched to a gene.

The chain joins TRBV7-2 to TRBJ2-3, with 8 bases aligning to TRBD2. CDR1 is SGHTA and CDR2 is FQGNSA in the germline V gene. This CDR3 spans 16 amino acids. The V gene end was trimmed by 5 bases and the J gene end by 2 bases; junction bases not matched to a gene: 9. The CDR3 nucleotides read TGTGCCAGCAGCCCTACTAGCGGAAGTTACACAGATACGCAGTATTTT. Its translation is CASSPTSGSYTDTQYF.

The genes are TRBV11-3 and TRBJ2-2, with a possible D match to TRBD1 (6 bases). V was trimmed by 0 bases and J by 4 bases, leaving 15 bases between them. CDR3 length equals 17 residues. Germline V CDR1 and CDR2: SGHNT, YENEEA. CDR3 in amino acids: CASSLDITGSFTGELFF. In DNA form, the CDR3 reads TGTGCCAGCAGCTTAGATATAACAGGGAGTTTCACCGGGGAGCTGTTTTTT.

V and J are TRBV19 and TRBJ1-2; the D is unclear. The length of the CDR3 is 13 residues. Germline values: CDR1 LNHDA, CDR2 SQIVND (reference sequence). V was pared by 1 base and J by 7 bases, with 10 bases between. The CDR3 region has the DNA TGTGCCAGTAGTATAGGTCTGGCGGCTGGCTACACCTTC. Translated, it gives CASSIGLAAGYTF.

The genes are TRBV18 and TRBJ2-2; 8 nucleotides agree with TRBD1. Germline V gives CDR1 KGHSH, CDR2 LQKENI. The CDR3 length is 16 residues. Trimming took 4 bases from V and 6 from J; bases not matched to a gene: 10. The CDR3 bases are TGTGCCAGCTCACTGTCCTACAGGGGGTCGTCCGGGGAGCTGTTTTTT. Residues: CASSLSYRGSSGELFF.

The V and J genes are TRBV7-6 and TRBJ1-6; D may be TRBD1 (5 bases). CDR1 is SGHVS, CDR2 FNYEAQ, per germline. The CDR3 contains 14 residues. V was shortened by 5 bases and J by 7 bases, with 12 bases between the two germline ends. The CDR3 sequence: CASSLGQINSPLHF. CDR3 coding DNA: TGTGCCAGCAGCCTAGGACAAATCAATTCACCCCTCCACTTT. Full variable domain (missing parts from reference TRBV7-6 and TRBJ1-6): GAGVSQSPRYKVTKRGQDVALRCDPISGHVSLYWYRQALGQGPEFLTYFNYEAQQDKSGLPNDRFSAERPEGSISTLTIQRTEQRDSAMYRCASSLGQINSPLHFGNGTRLTVT.

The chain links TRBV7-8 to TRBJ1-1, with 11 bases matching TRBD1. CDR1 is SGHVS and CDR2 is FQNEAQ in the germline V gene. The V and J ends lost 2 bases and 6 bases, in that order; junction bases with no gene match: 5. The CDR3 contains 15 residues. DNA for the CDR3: TGTGCCAGCAGCTTACAAGCGGGACAGGGGGCTGAAGCTTTCTTT. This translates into CASSLQAGQGAEAFF.

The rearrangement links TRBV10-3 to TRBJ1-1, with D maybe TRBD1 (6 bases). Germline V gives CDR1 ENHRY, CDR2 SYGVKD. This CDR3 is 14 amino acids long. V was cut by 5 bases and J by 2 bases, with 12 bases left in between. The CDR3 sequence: CAISQDRVNTEAFF. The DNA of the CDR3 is TGTGCCATCAGTCAGGACAGAGTAAACACTGAAGCTTTCTTT.

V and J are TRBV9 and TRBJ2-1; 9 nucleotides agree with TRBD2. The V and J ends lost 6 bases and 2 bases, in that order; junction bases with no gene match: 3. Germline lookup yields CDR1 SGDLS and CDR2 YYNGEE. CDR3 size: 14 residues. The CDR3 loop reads CASTAGGTYNEQFF. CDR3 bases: TGTGCCAGCACGGCGGGGGGGACCTACAATGAGCAGTTCTTC.

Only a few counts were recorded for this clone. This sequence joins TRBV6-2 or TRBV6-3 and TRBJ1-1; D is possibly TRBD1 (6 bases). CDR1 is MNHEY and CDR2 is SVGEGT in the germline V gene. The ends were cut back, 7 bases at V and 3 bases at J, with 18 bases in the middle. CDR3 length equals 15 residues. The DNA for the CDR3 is TGTGCCAGCACCCCCCAGGAGGGGGGGGACACTGAAGCTTTCTTT. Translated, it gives CASTPQEGGDTEAFF.

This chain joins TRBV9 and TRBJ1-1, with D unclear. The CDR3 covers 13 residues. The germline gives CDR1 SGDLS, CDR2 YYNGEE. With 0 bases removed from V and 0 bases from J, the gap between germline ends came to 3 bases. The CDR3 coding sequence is TGTGCCAGCAGCGTAGCCTTGAACACTGAAGCTTTCTTT. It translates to CASSVALNTEAFF.

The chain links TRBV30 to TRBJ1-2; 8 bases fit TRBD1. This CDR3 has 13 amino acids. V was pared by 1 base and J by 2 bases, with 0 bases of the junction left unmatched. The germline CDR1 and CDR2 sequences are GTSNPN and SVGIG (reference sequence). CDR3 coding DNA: TGTGCCTGGAGTGGGACAGGGAACTATGGCTACACCTTC. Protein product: CAWSGTGNYGYTF.

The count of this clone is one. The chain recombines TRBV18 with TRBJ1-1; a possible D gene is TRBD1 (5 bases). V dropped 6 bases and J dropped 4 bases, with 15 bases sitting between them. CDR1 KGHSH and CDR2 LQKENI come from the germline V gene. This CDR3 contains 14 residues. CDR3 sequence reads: CASSRTMGSTEAFF. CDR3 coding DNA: TGTGCCAGCTCTAGGACAATGGGGTCCACTGAAGCTTTCTTT.

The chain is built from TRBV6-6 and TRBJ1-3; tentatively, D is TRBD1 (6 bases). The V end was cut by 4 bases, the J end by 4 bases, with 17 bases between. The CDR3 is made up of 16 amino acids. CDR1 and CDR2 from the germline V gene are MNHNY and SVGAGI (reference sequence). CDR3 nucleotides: TGTGCCAGCAGTTCCCAGGGGTTTTCCAAAGGAAACACCATATATTTT. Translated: CASSSQGFSKGNTIYF.

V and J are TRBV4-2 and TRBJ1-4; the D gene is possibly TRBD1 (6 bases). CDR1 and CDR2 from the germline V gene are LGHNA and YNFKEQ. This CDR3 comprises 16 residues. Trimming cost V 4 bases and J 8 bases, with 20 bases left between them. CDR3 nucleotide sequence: TGTGCCAGCAGCCCACAGACCGGGACAAGTGGGGAAAAACTGTTTTTT. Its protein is CASSPQTGTSGEKLFF.

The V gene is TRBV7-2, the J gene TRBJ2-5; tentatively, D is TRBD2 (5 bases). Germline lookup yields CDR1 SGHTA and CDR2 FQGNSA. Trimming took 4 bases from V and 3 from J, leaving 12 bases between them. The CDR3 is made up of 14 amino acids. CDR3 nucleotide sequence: TGTGCCAGCAGCTCCGGGAACCCCAAAGAGACCCAGTACTTC. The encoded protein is CASSSGNPKETQYF.